This T cell receptor (beta chain) was recovered during a study of blood T cell repertoires in COVID-19. Study details: There were acute and convalescent COVID-19 samples, and they came from the United States, Italy and Spain.

The data were produced by immunoSEQ multiplex PCR, yet TCRdb's version contains in-frame clones alone and is incomplete. Altogether about 160,000 clones are present, more than 85% being singletons, with the ten largest covering more than 6.5%. Per the germline V gene, CDR1 is SGHTA and CDR2 is FQGNSA. There are 17 residues in the CDR3. With 2 bases clipped from V and 4 bases from J, the junction kept 11 bases outside the gene matches. The sequence derives from a woman aged 45-65 years who had recovered from COVID-19. The sample taken for sequencing was PBMCs or T cells enriched from blood (not recorded which). The chain joins TRBV7-2 to TRBJ2-5, with TRBD2 identical over 9 bases. CDR3 region: CASSLSSSGIGGETQYF. The CDR3, as DNA: TGTGCCAGCAGCTTAAGCTCTAGCGGGATAGGCGGAGAGACCCAGTACTTC.